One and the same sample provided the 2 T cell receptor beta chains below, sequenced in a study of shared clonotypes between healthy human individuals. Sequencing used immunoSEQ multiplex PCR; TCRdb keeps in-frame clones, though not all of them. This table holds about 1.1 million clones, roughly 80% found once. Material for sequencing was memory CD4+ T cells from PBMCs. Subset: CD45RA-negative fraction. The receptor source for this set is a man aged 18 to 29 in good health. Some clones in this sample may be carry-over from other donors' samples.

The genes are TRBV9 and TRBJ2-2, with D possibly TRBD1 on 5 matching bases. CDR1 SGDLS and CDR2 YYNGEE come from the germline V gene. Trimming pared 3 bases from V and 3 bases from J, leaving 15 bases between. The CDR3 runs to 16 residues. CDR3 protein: CASSASETDYTGELFF. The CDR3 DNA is TGTGCCAGCAGCGCTTCTGAGACAGATTACACCGGGGAGCTGTTTTTT.

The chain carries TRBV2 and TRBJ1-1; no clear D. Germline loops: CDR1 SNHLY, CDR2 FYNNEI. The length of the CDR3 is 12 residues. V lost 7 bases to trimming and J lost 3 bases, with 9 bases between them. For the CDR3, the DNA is TGTGCCAGCAAATCTGTTTACACTGAAGCTTTCTTT. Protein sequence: CASKSVYTEAFF.